This TCR beta chain comes out of a study of shared clonotypes between healthy human individuals. General study points: Naive subsets typically showed greater estimated richness than memory subsets.

The study ran the assay at deep level. Original methodology: ImmunoSEQ only sent back junction sequences with no quality scores, so filtering was done differently. The assay was immunoSEQ multiplex PCR, and TCRdb's table has in-frame clones only and misses some. That table is the source of V, J and clone size, and D and trimming were worked out from the DNA. The sample holds about 2 million clones, 85% to 95% seen once. Details on this clone: Its antigen is as yet unknown.

V gave up 7 bases and J gave up 4 bases, with 17 bases separating them. This CDR3 is 14 amino acids long. Looked up from germline, CDR1 is SNHLY and CDR2 is FYNNEI. Source material: naive CD4+ T cells sorted from blood. Subset meaning: CD45RA+ positively selected. The chain carries TRBV2 and TRBJ2-7, with D possibly being TRBD1 or TRBD2 (5 bases each). The sequence came from a man between 18 and 35 years old in good health. CDR3 sequence reads: CASTRDGQAYEQYF. CDR3 nucleotide sequence: TGTGCCAGCACCAGGGACGGCCAAGCGTACGAGCAGTACTTC.